A single sample is the source of the 11 T cell receptor beta chains below, sequenced in a study of cytomegalovirus exposure and HLA in healthy donors. 60 Vbeta and 13 Jbeta primers were used in PCR. Clones were sequenced by immunoSEQ multiplex PCR, and TCRdb holds only the in-frame ones, with some missing. Of over 100,000 clones listed, approximately 76% were seen once; the top ten hold roughly 8%. The sequenced sample was PBMCs. These receptor sequences come from a woman between 45 and 60 years old in good health and CMV-seropositive.

The CDR3 DNA follows: TGTGCCATCAGTGACCCGGGACAGGGTCAAGAGACCCAGTACTTC. It yields the protein CAISDPGQGQETQYF. V gene TRBV10-3 combines with J gene TRBJ2-5; 9 nucleotides match TRBD1. Germline V gives CDR1 ENHRY, CDR2 SYGVKD. V lost 3 bases, J lost 2 bases, and 4 bases stayed unmatched. The CDR3 runs 15 residues.

This rearrangement joins TRBV11-2 to TRBJ2-7; TRBD1 agrees at 7 bases. The CDR3 sequence is 13 residues long. Germline V gene lookup returns CDR1 SGHAT and CDR2 FQNNGV. Losses at the gene ends were 7 bases for V and 1 base for J; bases not matched to a gene: 4. Here the CDR3 DNA reads TGTGCCAGCACCAACAGGGGATCCTACGAGCAGTACTTC. As protein: CASTNRGSYEQYF.

The rearrangement uses TRBV27 and TRBJ2-1, with TRBD1 matching 10 bases. The ends lost 5 bases at V and 4 bases at J; junction bases unmatched: 8. Germline V gene sequence: CDR1 MNHEY, CDR2 SMNVEV (reference sequence). The CDR3 covers 16 residues. For the CDR3, the DNA is TGTGCCAGCAGTACCGGGACAGGGGTGCCGTACAATGAGCAGTTCTTC. This gives the protein CASSTGTGVPYNEQFF.

The V gene is TRBV7-2, the J gene TRBJ2-5; weak D call: TRBD2 (6 bases). CDR3 length: 16 residues. Trimming cost V 1 base and J 2 bases, with 14 bases left between them. The germline V gene encodes CDR1 SGHTA and CDR2 FQGNSA. CDR3 coding DNA: TGTGCCAGCAGCTTAGATGGGAGGTTGGGTCAAGAGACCCAGTACTTC. The encoded protein is CASSLDGRLGQETQYF.

The V and J genes are TRBV11-3 and TRBJ2-7; 8 positions match TRBD2. Germline loops: CDR1 SGHNT, CDR2 YENEEA. J lost 9 bases, V lost 0 bases, and 10 bases had no gene match. This CDR3 contains 15 residues. The CDR3 DNA is TGTGCCAGCAGCTTAGATCGGGCTAGCGGGTCGACGCAGTACTTC. Translated: CASSLDRASGSTQYF.

The J gene is TRBJ1-2, the V gene TRBV5-1, with 11 positions matching TRBD1. With 3 bases clipped from V and 6 bases from J, the junction kept 7 bases outside the gene matches. Germline V gene lookup returns CDR1 SGHRS and CDR2 YFSETQ. The CDR3 has 15 amino acids. The CDR3 sequence: CASSSTGTGGDGYTF. The CDR3 nucleotides read TGCGCCAGCAGCTCAACCGGGACAGGGGGGGATGGCTACACCTTC.

CDR3 sequence (DNA): TGCGCCAGCAGCCAAGAGCGCGGGCCGAAAACCTACAATGAGCAGTTCTTC. Translating it yields CASSQERGPKTYNEQFF. The rearrangement uses TRBV4-1 and TRBJ2-1, with a tentative D call TRBD2 (5 bases). This CDR3 contains 17 residues. The V gene's germline CDR1 is MGHRA and CDR2 YSYEKL. V gave up 0 bases and J gave up 2 bases, with 14 bases separating them.

V gene TRBV5-1 combines with J gene TRBJ1-1, with TRBD1 identical over 7 bases. V shed 3 bases and J 4 bases; nucleotides not matched to a gene: 12. Per the germline V gene, CDR1 is SGHRS and CDR2 is YFSETQ. The CDR3 covers 16 residues. CDR3 sequence (DNA): TGCGCCAGCAGCTCCCGAACCTCGGCAGGGGGCACTGAAGCTTTCTTT. Translating gives CASSSRTSAGGTEAFF.

The gene calls are TRBV5-5 and TRBJ2-7; D possibly corresponds to TRBD2 (5 bases). CDR1 SGHKS and CDR2 YYEKEE come from the germline V gene (reference sequence). The length of the CDR3 is 13 residues. V was shortened by 1 base and J by 4 bases, with 9 bases between the two germline ends. The CDR3 nucleotides are TGTGCCAGCAGCTTGAACACTAGGTACGAGCAGTACTTC. This codes for CASSLNTRYEQYF.

The gene calls are TRBV10-3 and TRBJ2-3; TRBD2 agrees at 12 bases. The CDR3 contains 14 residues. Germline lookup yields CDR1 ENHRY and CDR2 SYGVKD. J was trimmed by 1 base and V by 8 bases; bases with no gene match: 1. As DNA, the CDR3 is TGTGCCATCCGGACTAGCGGGGGCACAGATACGCAGTATTTT. Translated, it gives CAIRTSGGTDTQYF.

The chain links TRBV11-2 to TRBJ2-2; 11 nucleotides agree with TRBD2. The CDR3 is 15 amino acids. Germline assignment: CDR1 SGHAT and CDR2 FQNNGV. With V trimmed by 5 bases and J by 1 base, 0 bases remained unmatched. The CDR3 DNA sequence: TGTGCCAGCAGCGGGACTAGCGGGAACACCGGGGAGCTGTTTTTT. Translation: CASSGTSGNTGELFF.